This is a list of T cell receptor beta chains from one sample in a study of OX40 agonist ivuxolimab in advanced cancers. Assay used: immunoSEQ multiplex PCR; TCRdb lists only in-frame clones, some missing. The repertoire holds tens of thousands of clones, with 89% as singletons. The source material was CD4+ or CD8+ T cells sorted from blood, sampled in a trial of the OX40 agonist ivuxolimab. The receptors derive from an adult with an advanced solid tumor such as melanoma, head and neck, liver or kidney cancer. Both conserved end residues are trimmed from each CDR3.

V gene	CDR3 protein
TRBV18	ASSPGGRPEDQPQH
TRBV29-1	SVGQTRVSVDTGELF
TRBV10-3	AIREQGAFAEAF
TRBV25-1	ASSGAGGDYEQY
TRBV19	ASRQGGNEQF
TRBV19	ASSIGWGSNQPQH
TRBV10-3	AISAQIRETQY
TRBV19	ASRRGGLARRPSYNEQF
TRBV19	ASRRNRDYNEQF
TRBV5-5	ASSLNGQGNTGELF
TRBV27	ASSLATSAGYNEQF
TRBV2	ASRGEGSGANVLT
TRBV7-9	ASSLDPGTGNYEQY
TRBV5-1	ASRDSSGNTIY
TRBV10-1	ASMPGPLGEQY
TRBV5-6	ASSIRDSPAQH
TRBV18	ASSPPSIWETQY
TRBV27	ASSFRERDEQY
TRBV7-2	ASSRGIIQY
TRBV19	ASSTRTGTSGTDTQY
TRBV7-9	ASTSLDSAYNEQF
TRBV6-1	ASSDLGQGYGYT
TRBV14	ASSPQVGFGELF
TRBV9	ASSVGLAEGQETQY
TRBV2	ASSNQGLGNTEAF
TRBV7-2	ASRRAGTTGELF
TRBV6-1	ASNPQGARVYEQY
TRBV9	ASSSPGRVSYEQY
TRBV27	ASSFTTTNTGELF
TRBV2	ASRSHRENTEAF
TRBV7-2	ASSLGPRRDYGYT
TRBV19	ASSIVRGTRDYEQY
TRBV18	ASSPTDTYGYT
TRBV7-6	ASSLAGTGDYEQY
TRBV29-1	SAMERLGQPYSGNTIY
TRBV18	ASSPPGLAGGTGNEQF
TRBV4-3	ASSPEAGQGRDTQY
TRBV2	ASSVRLEATGELF
TRBV10-3	AGGGGAGQPQH
TRBV7-2	ASRAGRHNEKLF
TRBV6-5	ASSLWTENTEAF
TRBV19	ASSTSGGNTGELF
TRBV2	ASSEALRGLGGANVLT
TRBV5-1	ASNIAGGPDTQY
TRBV21-1	ASSNPGQGSEKLF
TRBV27	ATTSGRGLNEQF
TRBV2	ASSGTVHTEAF
TRBV20-1	SASGLNEQF
TRBV10-1	ASSESTGLPNPLQY
TRBV30	AWDGQGGYEQY
TRBV27	ASSALQGHTIY
TRBV5-4	ASSLSNGRREAF
TRBV11-3	ASSLEGSDTQY